This TCR beta chain was sequenced during a study of shared clonotypes between healthy human individuals. CD45RO-negative, CCR7-positively selected cells formed the naive CD8 fraction, excluding terminally differentiated effector memory CD45RA+ cells. Data came from immunoSEQ multiplex PCR; TCRdb stores just in-frame clones and leaves some out. The repertoire consists of approximately 2,200,000 clones, with about 92% occurring once and the leading ten covering roughly 1.8%. The CDR3 has 13 amino acids. CDR1 LNHNV and CDR2 YYDKDF come from the germline V gene (reference sequence). Trimming pared 1 base from V and 4 bases from J, leaving 7 bases between.

The chain recombines TRBV15 with TRBJ1-1; D is unresolved. The sequencing sample was made of naive CD8+ T cells from PBMCs. This TCR was sampled from a man between 18 and 35 years old in good health. Some clones in this sample may be carry-over from other donors' samples. In DNA, the CDR3 is TGTGCCACCAGCAGAGCGTGGGGCACTGAAGCTTTCTTT. Protein sequence: CATSRAWGTEAFF.